This TCR beta chain was sequenced during a study of shared clonotypes between healthy human individuals. Clones were sequenced by immunoSEQ multiplex PCR, and TCRdb holds only the in-frame ones, with some missing. The sample records 1.5 million to 1.9 million clones, approximately 98% being singletons. Concerning this clone itself: Different DNA sequences within this sample yield the same CDR3.

The CDR3 contains 14 residues. Germline assignment: CDR1 SGHAT and CDR2 FQNNGV. V dropped 1 base and J dropped 5 bases, with 12 bases sitting between them. This sequence was found in a man between 25 and 39 years old in good health. Sequencing input: naive CD4+ T cells sorted from blood. Subset denoted: CD45RA+ positively selected. The V gene is TRBV11-2, the J gene TRBJ2-7; D is undetermined. CDR3 region: CASSLVGLGNEQYF. CDR3 nucleotide sequence: TGTGCCAGCAGCTTAGTGGGTCTGGGGAACGAGCAGTACTTC. The full variable domain, completed using reference TRBV11-2 and TRBJ2-7, is EAGVAQSPRYKIIEKRQSVAFWCNPISGHATLYWYQQILGQGPKLLIQFQNNGVVDDSQLPKDRFSAERLKGVDSTLKIQPAKLEDSAVYLCASSLVGLGNEQYFGPGTRLTVT.